What follows are 26 T cell receptor beta chains derived from one specimen sequenced in a study of T cells in Graves' hyperthyroidism and ophthalmopathy. RNA transcripts were the template for amplifying TCR beta CDR3 regions. The TCR CDR3 first-round RT-PCR relied on the HTBI primer set. Via MiXCR, TCRdb re-called the multiplex PCR reads, giving one row per CDR3 protein. The sample yields fewer than 800,000 distinct CDR3 sequences, roughly 17% seen once. The sample was blood. All receptors derive from a man between 18 and 29 years old with Graves' hyperthyroidism.

The genes are TRBV5-1 and TRBJ2-4, with D perhaps being TRBD1 or TRBD2 (6 bases each). Germline assignment: CDR1 SGHRS and CDR2 YFSETQ. The CDR3 length is 15 residues. V lost 2 bases, J lost 3 bases, and 12 bases lay in between. CDR3 in DNA: TGCGCCAGCAGCTTCACGGGGGCGAGCAAAAACATTCAGTACTTC. Its translation: CASSFTGASKNIQYF.

The gene calls are TRBV2 and TRBJ1-6; TRBD1 matches 7 bases. From germline, CDR1 is SNHLY and CDR2 FYNNEI. The trim removed 7 bases at V and 7 bases at J, leaving 7 bases unmatched. This CDR3 is 14 amino acids long. DNA of the CDR3: TGTGCCAGCACCGCCGGGACAGAAAATTCACCCCTCCACTTT. Amino acid sequence: CASTAGTENSPLHF.

CDR3 nucleotides: TGCAGCGTTGAAGCCTTAGGGACACCCAATGAGCAGTTCTTC. Its protein product is CSVEALGTPNEQFF. This chain uses TRBV29-1 with TRBJ2-1; a possible D gene is TRBD1 (6 bases). Germline values: CDR1 SQVTM, CDR2 ANQGSEA. V dropped 1 base and J dropped 6 bases, with 13 bases sitting between them. This CDR3 spans 14 amino acids.

Many counts were recorded for this clonotype. The V and J genes are TRBV30 and TRBJ2-3; the D call may be TRBD1 or TRBD2 (6 bases each). The CDR3 covers 14 residues. The V gene's germline CDR1 is GTSNPN and CDR2 SVGIG (reference sequence). V lost 0 bases to trimming and J lost 5 bases, with 12 bases between them. Written as DNA, the CDR3 is TGTGCCTGGAGTGTAGGGGGAGGAGGAGATACGCAGTATTTT. It yields the protein CAWSVGGGGDTQYF.

The rearrangement links TRBV30 to TRBJ1-5; possibly TRBD1 for D (5 bases). Germline V gene lookup returns CDR1 GTSNPN and CDR2 SVGIG (reference sequence). The CDR3 runs to 13 residues. Trimming took off 2 bases at V and 4 bases at J, with 9 bases between the two ends. CDR3 protein: CAWSHRGNQPQHF. CDR3 nucleotides: TGTGCCTGGAGTCATCGGGGGAATCAGCCCCAGCATTTT.

This clonotype was observed many times. The chain is built from TRBV27 and TRBJ1-2, with 10 nucleotides matching TRBD1. The CDR3 is made up of 14 amino acids. The V segment lost 9 bases and the J segment 7 bases; nucleotides outside the gene matches: 11. CDR1 and CDR2 (germline): MNHEY, SMNVEV (reference sequence). CDR3 residues: CASSGRDRGGGYTF. DNA for the CDR3: TGTGCCAGTTCAGGTCGGGACAGGGGAGGTGGCTACACCTTC.

This clonotype was seen repeatedly, ten times or more. This chain joins TRBV7-9 and TRBJ2-2; D gene ambiguous. This CDR3 spans 16 amino acids. Germline CDR1 is SEHNR and CDR2 is FQNEAQ (reference sequence). The V gene lost 5 bases and the J gene lost 0 bases, with 13 bases spanning the gap. The CDR3 here is CASSPAGYSNTGELFF. The CDR3, as DNA: TGTGCCAGCAGCCCAGCCGGGTATTCGAACACCGGGGAGCTGTTTTTT. Full variable domain (remainder filled in from reference TRBV7-9 and TRBJ2-2): DTGVSQNPRHKITKRGQNVTFRCDPISEHNRLYWYRQTLGQGPEFLTYFQNEAQLEKSRLLSDRFSAERPKGSFSTLEIQRTEQGDSAMYLCASSPAGYSNTGELFFGEGSRLTVL.

The table lists this clonotype with many counts. The chain recombines TRBV12-5 with TRBJ2-7, with D unclear. Per the germline V gene, CDR1 is LGHNT and CDR2 is FRNRAP. This CDR3 is 14 amino acids long. V lost 3 bases, J lost 3 bases, and 12 bases lay in between. The CDR3 DNA sequence: TGTGCTAGTGGTTTCTCGGGTGGCGGCTACGAGCAGTACTTC. Its protein product is CASGFSGGGYEQYF.

Details on this clonotype: Just one base apart from a much larger clone, this may be a read error. The genes are TRBV2 and TRBJ2-2; tentatively, D is TRBD2 (6 bases). The CDR3 has 14 residues. Germline assignment: CDR1 SNHLY and CDR2 FYNNEI. The CDR3 spells CASRPGLNTGELVF. The CDR3 DNA reads TGTGCCAGCAGGCCGGGACTTAACACCGGGGAGCTGGTTTTT.

This clonotype came up many times. The chain recombines TRBV28 with TRBJ2-2; no clear D gene. V lost 7 bases to trimming and J lost 5 bases, with 11 bases between them. The germline gives CDR1 MDHEN, CDR2 SYDVKM. The CDR3 loop spans 13 amino acids. CDR3 in DNA: TGTGCCAGCACCTTACCCCGGACCGGGGAGCTGTTTTTT. Translation: CASTLPRTGELFF. Variable domain in full (rest from reference TRBV28 and TRBJ2-2): DVKVTQSSRYLVKRTGEKVFLECVQDMDHENMFWYRQDPGLGLRLIYFSYDVKMKEKGDIPEGYSVSREKKERFSLILESASTNQTSMYLCASTLPRTGELFFGEGSRLTVL.

The chain employs TRBV7-9 and TRBJ2-7; 11 bases are shared with TRBD2. V trimming: 2 bases; J trimming: 3 bases; junction bases outside the gene matches: 12. The CDR3 sequence is 18 residues long. In germline, CDR1 is SEHNR, CDR2 FQNEAQ (reference sequence). The CDR3 region is CASSLRHLAGGGLYEQYF. Here the CDR3 DNA reads TGTGCCAGCAGCTTACGTCACCTAGCGGGAGGAGGCCTCTACGAGCAGTACTTC.

With respect to this clonotype: A read error may be the cause here, since a much bigger clone is one base away. V gene TRBV14 combines with J gene TRBJ2-7, with 10 bases lining up with TRBD1. CDR3 size: 17 residues. The V gene's germline CDR1 is SGHDN and CDR2 FVKESK. Trimming cost V 4 bases and J 5 bases; bases outside gene matches: 14. CDR3 residues: CASSPGAGQGFSHEQYF. In nucleotides, the CDR3 is TGTGCCAGCAGCCCAGGTGCGGGACAGGGGTTTTCCCACGAGCAGTACTTC.

This clonotype was observed many times. The V call is TRBV28, the J call TRBJ2-5; TRBD1 matches 7 bases. The V gene's germline CDR1 is MDHEN and CDR2 SYDVKM. The V gene end was trimmed by 5 bases and the J gene end by 5 bases; junction bases not matched to a gene: 5. CDR3 length: 13 amino acids. CDR3 DNA sequence: TGTGCCAGCAGTGGGGACAGCTCGGAGACCCAGTACTTC. This translates into CASSGDSSETQYF.

The chain recombines TRBV18 with TRBJ1-2, with D uncertain. Germline CDR1 and CDR2: KGHSH and LQKENI. The V end was cut by 6 bases, the J end by 4 bases, with 9 bases between. CDR3 length: 12 residues. The CDR3 DNA follows: TGTGCCAGCTCGACGGACCTCTATGGCTACACCTTC. Its translation is CASSTDLYGYTF. Together with reference TRBV18 and TRBJ1-2, the CDR3 gives the full variable domain: NAGVMQNPRHLVRRRGQEARLRCSPMKGHSHVYWYRQLPEEGLKFMVYLQKENIIDESGMPKERFSAEFPKEGPSILRIQQVVRGDSAAYFCASSTDLYGYTFGSGTRLTVV.

This clonotype has a count of ten or more. In DNA form, the CDR3 reads TGCGCCAGCAGCACGGGGACTAGCGGGAGGAGGTACGAGCAGTACTTC. Translating it yields CASSTGTSGRRYEQYF. The chain links TRBV5-1 to TRBJ2-7; 15 nucleotides agree with TRBD2. Trimming at V came to 4 bases and at J to 4 bases, leaving 6 bases not matched to a gene. There are 16 residues in the CDR3. Per the germline V gene, CDR1 is SGHRS and CDR2 is YFSETQ. Complete variable domain (other parts from reference TRBV5-1 and TRBJ2-7): KAGVTQTPRYLIKTRGQQVTLSCSPISGHRSVSWYQQTPGQGLQFLFEYFSETQRNKGNFPGRFSGRQFSNSRSEMNVSTLELGDSALYLCASSTGTSGRRYEQYFGPGTRLTVT.

This rearrangement joins TRBV28 to TRBJ2-2, with D uncertain. V gave up 6 bases and J gave up 0 bases, with 11 bases separating them. Per germline, CDR1 MDHEN and CDR2 SYDVKM. The CDR3 contains 15 residues. CDR3 nucleotide sequence: TGTGCCAGCAGGTTCTGGGCCTCGAACACCGGGGAGCTGTTTTTT. Translation gives CASRFWASNTGELFF.

In this sample, this clonotype turned up many times. Germline is not matched at one junction end, which may reflect a read error. CDR3 DNA sequence: TGTGCCAGCAGCGTAGCCAGGGGGCGCAGAGACGGGGAGCTGTTTTTT. Its translation is CASSVARGRRDGELFF. The gene calls are TRBV7-8 and TRBJ2-2, with 8 nucleotides matching TRBD1. Per germline, CDR1 SGHVS and CDR2 FQNEAQ. CDR3 length equals 16 residues.

This clonotype was counted ten times or more. The chain joins TRBV6-1 to TRBJ1-1; possible D gene TRBD1, 5 bases. Germline CDR1 is MNHNS and CDR2 is SASEGT. There are 15 residues in the CDR3. Between the trimmed V and J ends, which lost 2 bases and 11 bases, there was a span of 21 bases. CDR3 coding DNA: TGTGCCAGCAGTGAACCCCTCGGGGCAGGGACCCCGGCTTTCTTT. Residues: CASSEPLGAGTPAFF.

This clonotype has more than one count but fewer than ten. The rearrangement links TRBV10-3 to TRBJ2-5; D unresolved. This CDR3 is 12 amino acids long. Germline V gene lookup returns CDR1 ENHRY and CDR2 SYGVKD. The V end was cut by 5 bases, the J end by 0 bases, with 4 bases between. The CDR3 spells CAISNNQETQYF. In DNA form, the CDR3 reads TGTGCCATCAGTAACAACCAAGAGACCCAGTACTTC.

This clonotype was observed a few times. The V gene is TRBV3-1, the J gene TRBJ2-3; 7 nucleotides agree with TRBD2. Trimming at V came to 1 base and at J to 0 bases, leaving 4 bases not matched to a gene. The CDR3 contains 16 residues. Germline CDR1 is LGHDT and CDR2 is YNNKEL (reference sequence). CDR3 residues: CASSQAGGGSTDTQYF. The CDR3 coding sequence is TGTGCCAGCAGCCAAGCGGGGGGTGGGAGCACAGATACGCAGTATTTT.

Many counts were recorded for this clonotype. The chain employs TRBV12-3 or TRBV12-4 and TRBJ2-1; TRBD1 agrees at 7 bases. The CDR3 loop spans 15 amino acids. The junction had 7 bases not matched to a gene; V was cut back by 5 bases and J by 3 bases. CDR3 DNA: TGTGCCAGCAGTCTCTTACGGGACAGCTACAATGAGCAGTTCTTC. Protein product: CASSLLRDSYNEQFF.

This clonotype has just a few counts. The rearrangement uses TRBV7-2 and TRBJ1-2; D call uncertain. The CDR3 has 12 residues. Germline-derived CDR1 and CDR2 are SGHTA and FQGNSA. V was trimmed by 0 bases and J by 8 bases, leaving 7 bases between them. CDR3 loop: CASSLAVGGYTF. The CDR3 DNA reads TGTGCCAGCAGCTTAGCCGTTGGGGGCTACACCTTC.

V gene TRBV20-1 combines with J gene TRBJ2-5, with 11 bases lining up with TRBD2. The CDR3 loop spans 15 amino acids. Germline V CDR1 and CDR2: DFQATT, SNEGSKA (reference sequence). The ends lost 6 bases at V and 4 bases at J; junction bases unmatched: 10. The CDR3 here is CSAVPSGRMRETQYF. CDR3 nucleotides: TGCAGTGCAGTCCCTAGCGGGAGGATGCGAGAGACCCAGTACTTC.

This clonotype was seen ten or more times. This sequence joins TRBV20-1 and TRBJ2-5; D is perhaps TRBD2 (5 bases). CDR1 is DFQATT and CDR2 is SNEGSKA in the germline V gene (reference sequence). The V end lost 7 bases, the J end lost 1 base, and 16 bases lay between the germline ends. The CDR3 loop spans 14 amino acids. The CDR3 bases are TGCAGTGTCCCTCGGCGGGCGACCCAAGAGACCCAGTACTTC. Amino acids: CSVPRRATQETQYF.

This clonotype has a handful of counts. The chain is built from TRBV10-3 and TRBJ1-1; the D is unclear. CDR1 and CDR2 (germline): ENHRY, SYGVKD. The CDR3 has 14 amino acids. V was trimmed by 4 bases and J by 0 bases, leaving 9 bases between them. The CDR3 loop is CAISGVYVNTEAFF. The CDR3, as DNA: TGTGCCATCAGTGGTGTCTATGTGAACACTGAAGCTTTCTTT.

The chain has TRBV20-1 and TRBJ2-7; TRBD2 matches at 8 bases. Germline CDR1 and CDR2: DFQATT and SNEGSKA (reference sequence). CDR3 length: 13 residues. V lost 3 bases, J lost 6 bases, and 7 bases stayed unmatched. Here the CDR3 DNA reads TGCAGTGCTAGTGACGGGAGGGCCGGCGAGCAGTACTTC. This encodes CSASDGRAGEQYF.